The source of this TCR beta chain is a study of early T cells in non-severe SARS-CoV-2 infection. For the study at large: Chains were not paired, and sequencing was done on bulk RNA from unsorted whole blood.

CDR1 and CDR2 (germline): SQVTM, ANQGSEA. This CDR3 spans 16 amino acids. J gave up 7 bases and V 7 bases, and 19 bases lay outside the gene matches. Each single cDNA molecule received a unique molecular identifier. TCRdb independently ran MiXCR on the 5' RACE reads; one entry per CDR3 protein. Altogether about 55,000 distinct CDR3 sequences are present, 9.5% to 15% being singletons, with the ten largest covering roughly 3.4%. Sample: whole blood. The source is an adult who was a healthcare worker with PCR-confirmed SARS-CoV-2 infection or an uninfected control (not recorded which). The chain combines TRBV29-1 with TRBJ1-3; 7 bases line up with TRBD1. CDR3 DNA sequence: TGCAGCGCCCAGGGGGGGGCCCCCAAAGACCGGAACACCATATATTTT. Its protein is CSAQGGAPKDRNTIYF.